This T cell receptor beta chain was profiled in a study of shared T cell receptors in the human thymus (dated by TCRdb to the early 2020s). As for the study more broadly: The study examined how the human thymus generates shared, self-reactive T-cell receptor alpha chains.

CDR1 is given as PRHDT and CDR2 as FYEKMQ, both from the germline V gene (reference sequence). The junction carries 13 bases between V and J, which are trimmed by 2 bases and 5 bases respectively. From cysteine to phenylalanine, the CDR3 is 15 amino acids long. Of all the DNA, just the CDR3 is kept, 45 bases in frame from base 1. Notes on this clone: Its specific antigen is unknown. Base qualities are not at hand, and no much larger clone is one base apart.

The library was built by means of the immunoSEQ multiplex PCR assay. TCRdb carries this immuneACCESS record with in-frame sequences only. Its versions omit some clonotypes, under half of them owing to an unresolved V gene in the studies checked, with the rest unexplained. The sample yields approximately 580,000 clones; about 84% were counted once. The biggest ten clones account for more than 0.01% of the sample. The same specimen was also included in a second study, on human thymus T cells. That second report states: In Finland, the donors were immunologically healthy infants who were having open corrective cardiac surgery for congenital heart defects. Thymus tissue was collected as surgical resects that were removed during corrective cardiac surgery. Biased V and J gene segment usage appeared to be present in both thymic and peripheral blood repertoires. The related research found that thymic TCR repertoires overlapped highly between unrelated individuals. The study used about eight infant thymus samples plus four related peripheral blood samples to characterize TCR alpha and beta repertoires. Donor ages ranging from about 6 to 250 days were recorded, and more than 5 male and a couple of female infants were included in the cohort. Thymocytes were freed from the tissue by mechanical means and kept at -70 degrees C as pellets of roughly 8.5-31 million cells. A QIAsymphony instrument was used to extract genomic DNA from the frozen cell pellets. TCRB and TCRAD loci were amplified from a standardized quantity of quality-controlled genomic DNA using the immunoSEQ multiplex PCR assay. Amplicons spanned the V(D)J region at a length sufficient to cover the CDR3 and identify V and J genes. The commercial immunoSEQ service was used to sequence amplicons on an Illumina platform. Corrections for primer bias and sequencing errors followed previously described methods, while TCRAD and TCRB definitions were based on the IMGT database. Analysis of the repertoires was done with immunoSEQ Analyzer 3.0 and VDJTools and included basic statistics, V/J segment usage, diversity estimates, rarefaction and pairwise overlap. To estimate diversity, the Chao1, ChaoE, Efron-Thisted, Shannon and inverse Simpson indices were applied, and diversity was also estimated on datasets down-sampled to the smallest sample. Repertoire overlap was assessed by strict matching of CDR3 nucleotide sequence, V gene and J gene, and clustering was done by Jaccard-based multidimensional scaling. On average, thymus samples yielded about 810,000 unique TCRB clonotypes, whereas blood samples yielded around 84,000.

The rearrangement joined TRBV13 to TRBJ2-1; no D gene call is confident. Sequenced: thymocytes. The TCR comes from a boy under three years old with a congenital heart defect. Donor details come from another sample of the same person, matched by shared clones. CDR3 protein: CASSLHPQHDNEQFF. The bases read TGTGCCAGCAGCTTACACCCCCAACATGACAATGAGCAGTTCTTC.